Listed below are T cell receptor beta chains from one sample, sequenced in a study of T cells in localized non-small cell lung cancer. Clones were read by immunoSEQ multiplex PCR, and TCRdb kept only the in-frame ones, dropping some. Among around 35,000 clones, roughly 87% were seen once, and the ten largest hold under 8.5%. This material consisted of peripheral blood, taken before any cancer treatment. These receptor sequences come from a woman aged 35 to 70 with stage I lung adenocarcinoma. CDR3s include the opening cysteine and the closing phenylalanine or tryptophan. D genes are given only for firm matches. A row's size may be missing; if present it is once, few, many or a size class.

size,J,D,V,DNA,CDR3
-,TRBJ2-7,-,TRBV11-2,TGTGCCAGCAGCTTAGCGCCAACCCAGACCTACGAGCAGTACTTC,CASSLAPTQTYEQYF
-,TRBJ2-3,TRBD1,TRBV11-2,TGTGCCAGCAGCTTTACAGGGGGTTTAGATACGCAGTATTTT,CASSFTGGLDTQYF
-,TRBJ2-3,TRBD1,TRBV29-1,TGCAGCATAACCCCTGGACAGGGCACAGATACGCAGTATTTT,CSITPGQGTDTQYF
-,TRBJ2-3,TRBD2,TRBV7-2,TGTGCCAGCAGCTTAGCGGCTAGCGGGAGCACAGATACGCAGTATTTT,CASSLAASGSTDTQYF
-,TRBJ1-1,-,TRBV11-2,TGTGCCAGCAGCTTAATGGGGCAGTCGAACACTGAAGCTTTCTTT,CASSLMGQSNTEAFF
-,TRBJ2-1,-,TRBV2,TGTGCCAGCAGCAACAGACAGTTCTTC,CASSNRQFF
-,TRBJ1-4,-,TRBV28,TGTGCCAGCAGCCCATGGGGGGCCGTAGGTGAAAAACTGTTTTTT,CASSPWGAVGEKLFF
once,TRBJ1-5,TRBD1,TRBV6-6,TGTGCCAGCAGTGCACAGGGGGATAGCAATCAGCCCCAGCATTTT,CASSAQGDSNQPQHF
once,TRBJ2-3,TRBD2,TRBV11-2,TGTGCCAGCAGCTTAGATGAATGGAGCGGGGGGAGCACAGATACGCAGTATTTT,CASSLDEWSGGSTDTQYF
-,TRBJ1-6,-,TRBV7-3,TGTGCCAGCAGCTCCCCGGGGGTTTTATCACCCCTCCACTTT,CASSSPGVLSPLHF
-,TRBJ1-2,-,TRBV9,TGTGCCAGCAGCGATCCGGGACGGGGATCCTATGGCTACACCTTC,CASSDPGRGSYGYTF
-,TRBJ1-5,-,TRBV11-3,TGTGCCAGCAGACGCCGGGGCAATCAGCCCCAGCATTTT,CASRRRGNQPQHF
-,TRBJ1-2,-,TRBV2,TGTGCCAGCAAAAGGGAGGGCGGCTACACCTTC,CASKREGGYTF
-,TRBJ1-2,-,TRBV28,TGTGCCAGCTCTTTTGCCCAGGGGAGGTTTAGAACCTTC,CASSFAQGRFRTF
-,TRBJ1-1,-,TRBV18,TGTGCCAGCTCACCACCCGACTCAAGCCGGGCGGCTTTCTTT,CASSPPDSSRAAFF
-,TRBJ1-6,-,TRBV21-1,TGTGCCAGCAGCAGAGCGCCCGGACGCTATAATTCACCCCTCCACTTT,CASSRAPGRYNSPLHF
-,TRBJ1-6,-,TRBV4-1,TGCGCCAGCAGCCAAGATCGGGACGGTTATTCACCCCTCCACTTT,CASSQDRDGYSPLHF
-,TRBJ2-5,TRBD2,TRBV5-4,TGTGCCAGCAGCCCCGGCGGGGGGGATCAAGAGACCCAGTACTTC,CASSPGGGDQETQYF
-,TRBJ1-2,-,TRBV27,TGTGCCAGCACGGAGTCGGGCCGAGCTAACTATGGCTACACCTTC,CASTESGRANYGYTF
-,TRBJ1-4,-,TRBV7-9,TGTGCCAGCAGCTCTCCCAGGGGTGCAGGTTACCATTCAGGCGAAAAACTGTTTTTT,CASSSPRGAGYHSGEKLFF
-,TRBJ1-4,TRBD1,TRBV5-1,TGCGCCAGCAGCTCCCGGACAGGCCCGGAAAAACTGTTTTTT,CASSSRTGPEKLFF
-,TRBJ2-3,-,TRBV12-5,TGTGCTAGTGGTCCCAAAAGAGGACCTAGAGATCCGGCGGATACGCAGTATTTT,CASGPKRGPRDPADTQYF
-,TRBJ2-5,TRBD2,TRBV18,TGTGCCAGCTCCCCCAGCGGGGGGGTCTACCAAGAGACCCAGTACTTC,CASSPSGGVYQETQYF
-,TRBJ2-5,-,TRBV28,TGTGCCAGCAGTTCGCAGGGTATGACGGAGACCCAGTACTTC,CASSSQGMTETQYF
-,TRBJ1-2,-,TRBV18,TGTGCCAGCCTCCCGGCGGACTCTAACTATGGCTACACCTTC,CASLPADSNYGYTF
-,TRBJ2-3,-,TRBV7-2,TGTGCCAGCAGCTTTTACACAGATACGCAGTATTTT,CASSFYTDTQYF
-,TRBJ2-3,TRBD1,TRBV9,TGTGCCAGCAGCCCCCGGGACAGGAGCACAGATACGCAGTATTTT,CASSPRDRSTDTQYF
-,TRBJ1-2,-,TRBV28,TGTGCCAGCAGTTTTGTCGACCGGGACTATGGCTACACCTTC,CASSFVDRDYGYTF
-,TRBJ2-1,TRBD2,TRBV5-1,TGCGCCAGCAGCGGCCCAGGGACTAGCGGCGCCCATGAGCAGTTCTTC,CASSGPGTSGAHEQFF
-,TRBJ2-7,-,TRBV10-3,TGTGCCATCAGGTCCGGGACGGGTAGCTCCTACGAGCAGTACTTC,CAIRSGTGSSYEQYF
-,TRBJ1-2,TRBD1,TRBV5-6,TGTGCCAGCAGCTTGGGGCGACAGGGCCACTATGGCTACACCTTC,CASSLGRQGHYGYTF
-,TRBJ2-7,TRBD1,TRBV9,TGTGCCAGCAGCGTAGCAGAAGGGGGCCCGACCTACGAGCAGTACTTC,CASSVAEGGPTYEQYF
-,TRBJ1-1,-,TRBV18,TGTGCCAGCTCACCACTAGAGGGGTCGGAAGCTTTCTTT,CASSPLEGSEAFF
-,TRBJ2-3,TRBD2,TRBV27,TGTGCCAGCAGTTCCCCTCCTTCACTAGCGGGGCGCACAGATACGCAGTATTTT,CASSSPPSLAGRTDTQYF
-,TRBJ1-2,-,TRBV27,TGTGCCAGCAGTTACGACAGAGACTATGGCTACACCTTC,CASSYDRDYGYTF
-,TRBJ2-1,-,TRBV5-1,TGCGCCAGCAGCTTGTCCGGTTCTGCAAATGAGCAGTTCTTC,CASSLSGSANEQFF
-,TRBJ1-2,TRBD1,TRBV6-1,TGTGCCAGCAGTGATCGGACAGGGCCGGAAGGCTACACCTTC,CASSDRTGPEGYTF
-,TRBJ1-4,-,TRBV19,TGTGCCAGTAGTAGGCACACAGGGTTTGAAAAACTGTTTTTT,CASSRHTGFEKLFF
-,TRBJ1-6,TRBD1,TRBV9,TGTGCCAGCAGTCCGACAGGGGGGACATCGGAACCCCTCCACTTT,CASSPTGGTSEPLHF
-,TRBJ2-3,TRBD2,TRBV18,TGTGCCAGCTCACCAGCAAGCGGGGGGGGATCAGATACGCAGTATTTT,CASSPASGGGSDTQYF
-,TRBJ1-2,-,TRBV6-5,TGTGCCAGCAGACTCCAGGGTATCGGGAACTATGGCTACACCTTC,CASRLQGIGNYGYTF
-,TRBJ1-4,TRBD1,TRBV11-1,TGTGCCAGCAGCGCTGGGACAGGGGGCGGTGAAAAACTGTTTTTT,CASSAGTGGGEKLFF
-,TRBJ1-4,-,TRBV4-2,TGTGCCAGCAGCCAAGATTCGAGGGTAGGGGAGGAAAAACTGTTTTTT,CASSQDSRVGEEKLFF
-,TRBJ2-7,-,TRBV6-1,TGTGCCAGCAGTGAGCGCTCTTTAGCGGACCGTAGCTACGAGCAGTACTTC,CASSERSLADRSYEQYF
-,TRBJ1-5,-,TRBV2,TGTGCCAGCAGTGAATTGGGGGCAGTTAGGGGGCCCCAGCATTTT,CASSELGAVRGPQHF
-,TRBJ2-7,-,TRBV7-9,TGTGCCAGCAGCTTAGTAGAAGGTACCTCCCACGAGCAGTACTTC,CASSLVEGTSHEQYF
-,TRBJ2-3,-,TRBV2,TGTGCCAGCAGTGAAAGCGGCTGGAGCGGACACACAGATACGCAGTATTTT,CASSESGWSGHTDTQYF
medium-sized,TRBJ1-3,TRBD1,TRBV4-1,TGCGCCAGCAGCCCAGACAGGGTGAGAAACACCATATATTTT,CASSPDRVRNTIYF